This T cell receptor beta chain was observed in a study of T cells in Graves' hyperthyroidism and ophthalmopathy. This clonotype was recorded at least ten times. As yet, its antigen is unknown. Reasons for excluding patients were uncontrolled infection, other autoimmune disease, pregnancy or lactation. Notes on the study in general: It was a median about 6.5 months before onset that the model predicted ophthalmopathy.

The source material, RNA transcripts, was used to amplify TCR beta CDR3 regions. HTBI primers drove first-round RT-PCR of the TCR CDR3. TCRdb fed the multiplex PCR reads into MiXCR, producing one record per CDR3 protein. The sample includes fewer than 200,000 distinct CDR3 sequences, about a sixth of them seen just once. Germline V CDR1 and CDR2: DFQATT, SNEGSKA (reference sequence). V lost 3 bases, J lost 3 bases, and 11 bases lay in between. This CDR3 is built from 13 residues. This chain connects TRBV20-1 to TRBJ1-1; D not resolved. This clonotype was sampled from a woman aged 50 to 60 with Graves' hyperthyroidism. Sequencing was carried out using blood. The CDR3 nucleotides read TGCAGTGCTAGTAAGGGATTGGACACTGAAGCTTTCTTT. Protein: CSASKGLDTEAFF.